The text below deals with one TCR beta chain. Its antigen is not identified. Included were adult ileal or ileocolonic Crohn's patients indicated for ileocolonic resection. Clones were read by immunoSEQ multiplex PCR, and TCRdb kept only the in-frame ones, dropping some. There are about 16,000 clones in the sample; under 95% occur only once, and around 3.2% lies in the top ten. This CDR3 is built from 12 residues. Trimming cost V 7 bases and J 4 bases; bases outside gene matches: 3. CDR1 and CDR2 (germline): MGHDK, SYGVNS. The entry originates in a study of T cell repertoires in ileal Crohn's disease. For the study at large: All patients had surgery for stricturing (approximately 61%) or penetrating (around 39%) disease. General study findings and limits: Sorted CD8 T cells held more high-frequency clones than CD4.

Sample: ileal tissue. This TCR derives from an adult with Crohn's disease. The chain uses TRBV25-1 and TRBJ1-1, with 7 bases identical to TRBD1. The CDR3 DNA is TGTGCCAGCACTAGGGGGCTCACTGAAGCTTTCTTT. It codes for CASTRGLTEAFF.